A single sample is the source of the 9 T cell receptor beta chains below, sequenced in a study of T cells in Graves' hyperthyroidism and ophthalmopathy. The CDR3 regions of TCR beta were amplified from RNA transcripts. When the TCR CDR3 underwent first-round RT-PCR, the HTBI primer set was used. From the multiplex PCR reads, TCRdb called clonotypes with MiXCR, one entry per CDR3 protein. Of some 300,000 distinct CDR3 sequences in the sample, roughly 17% were seen once. The sequencing input was blood. These receptors all stem from a man aged 25-40 years with Graves' hyperthyroidism.

CDR3 coding DNA: TGTGCCAGCAGTTACTCCGCAGGCCGCCGGGGGGAGACCCAGTACTTC. Its translation is CASSYSAGRRGETQYF. V gene TRBV6-6 combines with J gene TRBJ2-5, with D possibly TRBD2 on 6 matching bases. Germline V gene sequence: CDR1 MNHNY, CDR2 SVGAGI (reference sequence). CDR3 size: 16 residues. The V and J ends lost 0 bases and 5 bases respectively, with 16 bases between them.

This clonotype was seen many times. The junction does not match germline at one end; this may be a read error. CDR3 nucleotide sequence: TGCGCCAGCAGCTTAGGGACAGGGGGCAATGAGCAGTTCTTC. It codes for CASSLGTGGNEQFF. This sequence joins TRBV12-3 or TRBV12-4 and TRBJ2-1, with TRBD1 identical over 11 bases. This CDR3 region has 14 residues.

This clonotype was seen many times. The gene calls are TRBV20-1 and TRBJ2-3; D not resolved. Trimming stripped 3 bases from V and 2 bases from J, with 15 bases between. There are 15 residues in the CDR3. CDR1 and CDR2 from the germline V gene are DFQATT and SNEGSKA (reference sequence). CDR3 sequence: CSARSLSSFTDTQYF. In DNA form, the CDR3 reads TGCAGTGCTAGGTCCCTAAGCTCTTTCACAGATACGCAGTATTTT.

V usage is TRBV3-1 and J usage is TRBJ2-7, with D possibly being TRBD2 (6 bases). Trimming stripped 4 bases from V and 1 base from J, with 14 bases between. Germline V gene sequence: CDR1 LGHDT, CDR2 YNNKEL (reference sequence). CDR3 length: 15 residues. For the CDR3, the DNA is TGTGCCAGCAGCCTGCCTGGTAGCGGTTCCTACGAGCAGTACTTC. Residues: CASSLPGSGSYEQYF.

This clonotype showed up just a few times. The chain carries TRBV11-2 and TRBJ2-1; 14 nucleotides match TRBD2. V trimming: 5 bases; J trimming: 15 bases; junction bases outside the gene matches: 24. CDR3 length: 19 residues. Germline lookup yields CDR1 SGHAT and CDR2 FQNNGV. The CDR3 loop reads CASSVGTETSGRATLPRFF. CDR3 nucleotide sequence: TGTGCCAGCAGCGTCGGGACAGAGACTAGCGGGAGGGCCACACTACCCCGGTTCTTC.

This clonotype has only a few counts. This sequence joins TRBV18 and TRBJ1-6; the D is unclear. The CDR3 loop spans 15 amino acids. The germline V gene has CDR1 KGHSH and CDR2 LQKENI. The ends were cut back, 1 base at V and 6 bases at J, with 10 bases in the middle. In DNA form, the CDR3 reads TGTGCCAGCTCACCACTAGGCCGGGCTAATTCACCCCTCCACTTT. Its protein is CASSPLGRANSPLHF. The full variable domain, completed using reference TRBV18 and TRBJ1-6, is NAGVMQNPRHLVRRRGQEARLRCSPMKGHSHVYWYRQLPEEGLKFMVYLQKENIIDESGMPKERFSAEFPKEGPSILRIQQVVRGDSAAYFCASSPLGRANSPLHFGNGTRLTVT.

This clonotype occurred many times. V is TRBV12-3 or TRBV12-4 and J is TRBJ2-1; D not resolved. This CDR3 comprises 15 residues. Trimming stripped 5 bases from V and 7 bases from J, with 18 bases between. The CDR3 DNA follows: TGTGCCAGCAGTCCCGACTTGGCCCTCGGGAATGAGCAGTTCTTC. Protein product: CASSPDLALGNEQFF.

This chain links TRBV30 with TRBJ2-7, with 9 nucleotides matching TRBD1. V lost 4 bases to trimming and J lost 4 bases; unmatched junction nucleotides: 5. Germline V gives CDR1 GTSNPN, CDR2 SVGIG (reference sequence). The CDR3 spans 13 residues. The CDR3 DNA follows: TGTGCCTGGAAGGGACAGGGTAGATACGAGCAGTACTTC. Protein: CAWKGQGRYEQYF.

This clonotype was seen more than once but under ten times. This sequence joins TRBV3-1 and TRBJ2-1; tentative D call: TRBD2 (6 bases). Germline CDR1 LGHDT, CDR2 YNNKEL (reference sequence). This CDR3 is 14 amino acids long. With 4 bases removed from V and 11 bases from J, the gap between germline ends came to 18 bases. CDR3 amino acids: CASSPTQGGGKQFF. Here the CDR3 DNA reads TGTGCCAGCAGCCCAACTCAAGGTGGGGGGAAGCAGTTCTTC.